This T cell receptor beta chain was captured by sequencing in a study of T cells in Graves' hyperthyroidism and ophthalmopathy. Looking at the study overall: Staff took peripheral blood when the initial diagnosis was made, before any treatment began. Study-wide results and limits: Stable hyperthyroidism was separated from ophthalmopathy by a model based on 13 V-J features. Among clonotypes expanded in thyroid above 0.001, most were also found in blood.

Graves' hyperthyroidism qualified as stable when ophthalmopathy did not progress within 18 months. J lost 3 bases, V lost 3 bases, and 8 bases had no gene match. The germline V gene has CDR1 DFQATT and CDR2 SNEGSKA (reference sequence). The CDR3 contains 14 residues. Authors of the study amplified TCR beta CDR3 regions from RNA transcripts. A first-round RT-PCR of the TCR CDR3 used the HTBI primer set. TCRdb ran MiXCR on the multiplex PCR reads and lists one entry per CDR3 protein. The table lists around 300,000 distinct CDR3 sequences, about 15% of them singletons. This clonotype was found many times. Antigen: not known.

The specimen sequenced was blood. The source is a woman in her twenties or thirties with Graves' hyperthyroidism. This chain connects TRBV20-1 to TRBJ2-7; 7 bases are a match to TRBD2. Written as DNA, the CDR3 is TGCAGTGCTAGGACCGGCGGGAGTAACTACGAGCAGTACTTC. Translated, it gives CSARTGGSNYEQYF.